Following are 19 T cell receptor beta chains from one sample sequenced in a study of CD8+CD57+ T cells in acquired aplastic anemia. The template for TCR beta VDJ and CDR3 sequence profiling was genomic DNA. MiXCR was run by TCRdb on the reads, yielding one entry per CDR3 protein. Of under 250,000 distinct CDR3 sequences in the sample, about 37% were seen once. Specimen: sorted CD4+, CD8+, or CD8+CD57+ T cells (not recorded which) from PBMCs. These receptors were obtained from a human donor in good health, serving as a control.

The CDR3 DNA sequence: TGCGCCAGCAGTGAACAGGGCAACTCCTACGAGCAGTACTTC. Residues: CASSEQGNSYEQYF. V is TRBV10-1 and J is TRBJ2-7; TRBD1 might be the D (6 bases). Per germline, CDR1 WNHNN and CDR2 SYGVQD (reference sequence). This CDR3 is 14 amino acids long. Trimming left V 3 bases short and J 0 bases short, with 9 bases between.

Comments on this clonotype: A read error may be the cause here, since a much bigger clone is one base away. The V call is TRBV9, the J call TRBJ1-5, with 7 bases lining up with TRBD1. The germline CDR1 and CDR2 sequences are SGDLS and YYNGEE. The CDR3 length is 14 residues. The ends lost 3 bases at V and 5 bases at J; junction bases unmatched: 5. CDR3 region: CASSGGQVDQPQHF. DNA for the CDR3: TGTGCCAGCAGCGGCGGACAGGTCGATCAGCCCCAGCATTTT.

This sequence joins TRBV10-2 and TRBJ1-1; D gene unclear. The CDR3 length is 14 residues. V was cut by 4 bases and J by 8 bases, with 17 bases left in between. Germline CDR1 is WSHSY and CDR2 is SAAADI. CDR3 residues: CASSAIGVQAEAFF. The CDR3 nucleotides are TGCGCCAGCAGTGCTATCGGGGTTCAAGCAGAAGCTTTCTTT.

Details on this clonotype: Being one base from a much bigger clone, this may be a read error. The genes are TRBV7-6 and TRBJ2-1; 10 positions agree with TRBD2. Germline lookup yields CDR1 SGHVS and CDR2 FNYEAQ. The CDR3 runs to 16 residues. For the CDR3, the DNA is TGTGCCAACAGCTTAGGAGGGACTAGCGTATACAATGAGCAGTTCTTC. Its protein product is CANSLGGTSVYNEQFF.

As for this clonotype: Because it lacks the conserved phenylalanine or tryptophan at the end, this CDR3 is likely a read error. The DNA is left out, because the CDR3 cannot be placed on it with certainty; the CDR3 is given as TCRdb lists it. CDR3: CATIPELGL. J is TRBJ1-1 and V is TRBV24-1; the table calls TRBD1, which could not be checked here. Counting both end residues, the CDR3 totals 9 amino acids. Germline values: CDR1 KGHDR, CDR2 SFDVKD.

The V call is TRBV20-1, the J call TRBJ2-1; 9 bases match TRBD2. This CDR3 contains 14 residues. Germline CDR1 DFQATT, CDR2 SNEGSKA (reference sequence). V lost 1 base, J lost 11 bases, and 9 bases stayed unmatched. The CDR3 spells CSARVSGGPSQQFF. CDR3 coding DNA: TGCAGTGCTAGAGTTAGCGGGGGCCCGTCGCAGCAGTTCTTC.

This clonotype appeared a few times. The rearrangement joins TRBV20-1 to TRBJ1-5, with 9 bases lining up with TRBD1. Germline V gene data show CDR1 as DFQATT and CDR2 as SNEGSKA (reference sequence). With V trimmed by 0 bases and J by 5 bases, 5 bases remained unmatched. The CDR3 is 15 residues long. For the CDR3, the DNA is TGCAGTGCTAGAGATACAACAGGGGGCTATCAGCCCCAGCATTTT. Translated, it gives CSARDTTGGYQPQHF.

This clonotype was seen repeatedly, ten times or more. V gene TRBV20-1 combines with J gene TRBJ2-1; 10 bases align to TRBD2. Germline lookup yields CDR1 DFQATT and CDR2 SNEGSKA (reference sequence). V lost 1 base to trimming and J lost 8 bases; unmatched junction nucleotides: 8. The CDR3 consists of 15 residues. The CDR3 DNA is TGCAGTGCTAGAGCAGCAGCGGGAGGGGGCTATGAGCAGTTCTTC. It translates to CSARAAAGGGYEQFF.

V usage is TRBV29-1 and J usage is TRBJ1-3; D might be TRBD1 (5 bases). Germline V gene lookup returns CDR1 SQVTM and CDR2 ANQGSEA. This CDR3 comprises 14 residues. Trimming pared 4 bases from V and 2 bases from J, leaving 12 bases between. The CDR3 DNA reads TGCAGCGTTGGACAGCGGAATCCTGGAAACACCATATATTTT. Protein sequence: CSVGQRNPGNTIYF.

The sample holds many counts of this clonotype. V is TRBV7-2 and J is TRBJ2-3; 7 nucleotides match TRBD1. Per germline, CDR1 SGHTA and CDR2 FQGNSA. The trim removed 1 base at V and 7 bases at J, leaving 5 bases unmatched. The CDR3 runs 14 residues. CDR3 DNA: TGTGCCAGCAGCTTAGTGACAGGGAGTAATACGCAGTATTTT. Its protein product is CASSLVTGSNTQYF.

This clonotype turned up a few times. This chain uses TRBV4-2 with TRBJ1-1; D is unclear. V dropped 4 bases and J dropped 10 bases, with 10 bases sitting between them. Per germline, CDR1 LGHNA and CDR2 YNFKEQ. The CDR3 loop spans 11 amino acids. Here the CDR3 DNA reads TGTGCCAGCAGCCCAGGAGTGAGAGCTTTCTTT. Protein: CASSPGVRAFF.

This clonotype appeared many times. J is TRBJ1-2 and V is TRBV7-2; no reliable D call. The CDR3 has 11 amino acids. V lost 3 bases and J lost 8, with 7 bases in between. Germline V lookup: CDR1 SGHTA, CDR2 FQGNSA. The DNA of the CDR3 is TGTGCCAGCAGCTTTGATACGGGCTACACCTTC. Protein product: CASSFDTGYTF. Full variable domain (remainder filled in from reference TRBV7-2 and TRBJ1-2): GAGVSQSPSNKVTEKGKDVELRCDPISGHTALYWYRQSLGQGLEFLIYFQGNSAPDKSGLPSDRFSAERTGGSVSTLTIQRTQQEDSAVYLCASSFDTGYTFGSGTRLTVV.

The V call is TRBV6-2 or TRBV6-3, the J call TRBJ1-6; D gene unclear. Germline-derived CDR1 and CDR2 are MNHEY and SVGEGT. The germline V and J ends were trimmed by 4 bases and 2 bases, with 18 bases remaining between them. The CDR3 has 18 residues. DNA of the CDR3: TGTGCCAGCAGTTCGACGGGCGCTTCCAGGACCTATAATTCACCCCTCCACTTT. Its protein product is CASSSTGASRTYNSPLHF.

The J gene is TRBJ2-4, the V gene TRBV7-8, with 7 bases identical to TRBD1. CDR3 length equals 17 residues. J was trimmed by 0 bases and V by 1 base; bases with no gene match: 6. Per the germline V gene, CDR1 is SGHVS and CDR2 is FQNEAQ. CDR3 sequence: CASSLVHRGLAKNIQYF. For the CDR3, the DNA is TGTGCCAGCAGCTTAGTGCACAGGGGCCTAGCCAAAAACATTCAGTACTTC.

The chain links TRBV5-1 to TRBJ2-3, with 14 bases that match TRBD2. From germline, CDR1 is SGHRS and CDR2 YFSETQ. This CDR3 is 18 amino acids long. Germline trimming cut 4 bases from V and 0 bases from J; bases unmatched to any gene: 7. The CDR3 reads CASSTLTSGRASTDTQYF. The CDR3 nucleotides read TGCGCCAGCAGCACACTGACTAGCGGGAGGGCTAGCACAGATACGCAGTATTTT. Filled out from reference TRBV5-1 and TRBJ2-3, the complete variable domain reads KAGVTQTPRYLIKTRGQQVTLSCSPISGHRSVSWYQQTPGQGLQFLFEYFSETQRNKGNFPGRFSGRQFSNSRSEMNVSTLELGDSALYLCASSTLTSGRASTDTQYFGPGTRLTVL.

This clonotype has a count of ten or more. The chain uses TRBV10-3 and TRBJ2-3, with 9 bases aligning to TRBD2. Germline trimming cut 0 bases from V and 2 bases from J; bases unmatched to any gene: 3. Germline V lookup: CDR1 ENHRY, CDR2 SYGVKD. The CDR3 totals 16 residues. The CDR3 loop reads CAISESPSGDTDTQYF. In DNA, the CDR3 is TGTGCCATCAGTGAGTCCCCTAGCGGGGACACAGATACGCAGTATTTT.

In its sample, this clonotype was seen many times. The rearrangement links TRBV19 to TRBJ2-7; 11 bases match TRBD2. V lost 6 bases, J lost 0 bases, and 4 bases stayed unmatched. This CDR3 spans 15 amino acids. The V gene's germline CDR1 is LNHDA and CDR2 SQIVND (reference sequence). CDR3 DNA: TGTGCCAGTAGGAGGACTAGCGGGCCCTCCTACGAGCAGTACTTC. Translating gives CASRRTSGPSYEQYF.

On this clonotype itself: A much larger clone is a single base away; this may be a read error. The V gene is TRBV6-1, the J gene TRBJ2-7, with D maybe TRBD2 (6 bases). Germline lookup yields CDR1 MNHNS and CDR2 SASEGT. This CDR3 is built from 14 residues. The CDR3 sequence is CASSLSGGYYEQHF. CDR3 DNA sequence: TGTGCCAGCAGTCTTTCCGGGGGATACTACGAGCAGCACTTC.

This clonotype was seen many times. The V call is TRBV25-1, the J call TRBJ2-1; D is uncertain. V lost 4 bases and J lost 7, with 8 bases in between. From germline, CDR1 is MGHDK and CDR2 SYGVNS. This CDR3 is 12 amino acids long. CDR3 region: CASSGTLNEQFF. The DNA of the CDR3 is TGTGCCAGCAGTGGAACACTTAATGAGCAGTTCTTC.